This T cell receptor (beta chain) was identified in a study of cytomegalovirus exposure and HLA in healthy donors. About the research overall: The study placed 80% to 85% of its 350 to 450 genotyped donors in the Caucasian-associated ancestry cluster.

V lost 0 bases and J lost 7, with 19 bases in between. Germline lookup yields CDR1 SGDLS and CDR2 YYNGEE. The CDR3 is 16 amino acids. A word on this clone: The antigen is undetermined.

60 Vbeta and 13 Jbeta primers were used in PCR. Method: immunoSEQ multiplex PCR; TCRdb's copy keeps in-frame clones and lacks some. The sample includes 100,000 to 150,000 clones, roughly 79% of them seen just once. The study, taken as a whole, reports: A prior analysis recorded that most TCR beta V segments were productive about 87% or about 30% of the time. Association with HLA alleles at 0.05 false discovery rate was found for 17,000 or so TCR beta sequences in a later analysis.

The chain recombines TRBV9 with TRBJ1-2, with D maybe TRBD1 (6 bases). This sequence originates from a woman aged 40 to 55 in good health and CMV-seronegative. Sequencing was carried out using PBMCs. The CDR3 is CASSVGMRGSTGGYTF. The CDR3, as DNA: TGTGCCAGCAGCGTAGGGATGAGGGGCTCGACAGGTGGCTACACCTTC.